Below are 16 T cell receptor beta chains sequenced from a single sample in a study of blood T cell repertoires in COVID-19. Profiled with immunoSEQ multiplex PCR; TCRdb holds only in-frame clones, not every one. In the table there are 150,000 to 180,000 clones, about 85% of which are singletons. Sequencing input: peripheral blood. These receptors all come from a man aged 55-75 years with COVID-19, enrolled during active disease.

The chain links TRBV11-3 to TRBJ2-7; the D gene is possibly TRBD2 (6 bases). Between the trimmed V and J ends, which lost 5 bases and 2 bases, there was a span of 19 bases. The length of the CDR3 is 16 residues. The germline V gene encodes CDR1 SGHNT and CDR2 YENEEA. DNA of the CDR3: TGTGCCAGCAGCATGGATAGCGGAGCGAATACCTACGAGCAGTACTTC. It codes for CASSMDSGANTYEQYF. The full variable domain, its missing parts supplied by reference TRBV11-3 and TRBJ2-7, is EAGVVQSPRYKIIEKKQPVAFWCNPISGHNTLYWYLQNLGQGPELLIRYENEEAVDDSQLPKDRFSAERLKGVDSTLKIQPAELGDSAVYLCASSMDSGANTYEQYFGPGTRLTVT.

The genes are TRBV6-2 or TRBV6-3 and TRBJ2-3, with D possibly being TRBD1 (6 bases). V was shortened by 2 bases and J by 0 bases, with 15 bases between the two germline ends. CDR1 and CDR2 (germline): MNHEY, SVGEGT. CDR3 length equals 17 residues. CDR3 region: CASSYLTTGPSTDTQYF. CDR3 coding DNA: TGTGCCAGCAGTTACCTTACCACAGGGCCAAGCACAGATACGCAGTATTTT.

The chain couples TRBV25-1 to TRBJ1-4, with a weak D call TRBD1 (6 bases). V dropped 8 bases and J dropped 4 bases, with 11 bases sitting between them. Germline V gene sequence: CDR1 MGHDK, CDR2 SYGVNS. The CDR3 covers 13 residues. CDR3 nucleotide sequence: TGTGCCAGCCGGGACACGATTAATGAAAAACTGTTTTTT. It specifies CASRDTINEKLFF.

The chain joins TRBV11-2 to TRBJ1-6, with TRBD1 as a possible D gene (5 bases). The CDR3 consists of 13 residues. The V and J ends lost 5 bases and 14 bases respectively, with 16 bases between them. Germline V gene lookup returns CDR1 SGHAT and CDR2 FQNNGV. CDR3 loop: CASSPGELGALHF. The CDR3 DNA is TGTGCCAGCAGCCCGGGGGAGCTTGGGGCCCTCCACTTT. The whole variable domain, filled in from reference TRBV11-2 and TRBJ1-6, reads EAGVAQSPRYKIIEKRQSVAFWCNPISGHATLYWYQQILGQGPKLLIQFQNNGVVDDSQLPKDRFSAERLKGVDSTLKIQPAKLEDSAVYLCASSPGELGALHFGNGTRLTVT.

V usage is TRBV5-8 and J usage is TRBJ2-3, with 8 nucleotides matching TRBD2. The germline V gene has CDR1 SGHTS and CDR2 YDEGEE. This CDR3 region has 19 residues. V was pared by 1 base and J by 1 base, with 14 bases of the junction left unmatched. CDR3 amino acids: CASSLPQGPSGRGTDTQYF. Here the CDR3 DNA reads TGTGCCAGCAGCTTGCCCCAAGGGCCGAGCGGGAGAGGCACAGATACGCAGTATTTT.

The J gene is TRBJ1-1, the V gene TRBV20-1; TRBD1 matches at 8 bases. Germline CDR1 and CDR2: DFQATT and SNEGSKA (reference sequence). The V segment lost 3 bases and the J segment 11 bases; nucleotides outside the gene matches: 17. The CDR3 totals 15 residues. The CDR3 sequence: CSASPEPDRDAFAFF. CDR3 nucleotides: TGCAGTGCTAGTCCCGAGCCGGACAGGGACGCGTTTGCTTTCTTT.

Only a few counts were recorded for this clone. The rearrangement uses TRBV5-8 and TRBJ2-7, with 8 bases lining up with TRBD1. V was clipped by 3 bases and J by 4 bases; unmatched bases: 6. This CDR3 comprises 14 residues. The germline gives CDR1 SGHTS, CDR2 YDEGEE. The CDR3: CASSSDRVGYEQYF. The CDR3 DNA reads as TGTGCCAGCAGCTCGGACAGGGTGGGTTACGAGCAGTACTTC.

This clone was observed a single time. The chain links TRBV6-5 to TRBJ1-3; perhaps TRBD1 as D (6 bases). CDR3 length equals 14 residues. Germline V gene data show CDR1 as MNHEY and CDR2 as SVGAGI. The V and J ends lost 5 bases and 8 bases respectively, with 16 bases between them. CDR3: CASSSPRGEDTIYF. CDR3 in DNA: TGTGCCAGCAGTAGCCCCAGGGGCGAAGACACCATATATTTT.

The genes are TRBV12-3 or TRBV12-4 and TRBJ2-1; unclear D gene. V lost 5 bases to trimming and J lost 7 bases, with 9 bases between them. This CDR3 is 12 amino acids long. CDR3 bases: TGTGCCAGCAGTCCCCCCGGGAATGAGCAGTTCTTC. It is translated as CASSPPGNEQFF.

This chain joins TRBV6-1 and TRBJ1-1; perhaps TRBD1 as D (6 bases). V was clipped by 2 bases and J by 5 bases, with 15 bases between them. The CDR3 runs 15 residues. The germline CDR1 and CDR2 sequences are MNHNS and SASEGT. The CDR3 sequence is CASSERYRVGTEAFF. CDR3 bases: TGTGCCAGCAGTGAACGTTACAGGGTCGGGACTGAAGCTTTCTTT.

CDR3 loop: CASGEHRAYGYTF. The CDR3 bases are TGTGCCAGCGGGGAGCACCGCGCGTATGGCTACACCTTC. The chain is built from TRBV19 and TRBJ1-2; D call uncertain. The CDR3 runs to 13 residues. Germline-derived CDR1 and CDR2 are LNHDA and SQIVND (reference sequence). The V end was cut by 9 bases, the J end by 5 bases, with 16 bases between.

DNA for the CDR3: TGTGCCAGCAGTGGAGGGCTCGGCCCAAACTCCTACGAGCAGTACTTC. It codes for CASSGGLGPNSYEQYF. V gene TRBV6-1 combines with J gene TRBJ2-7; D is possibly TRBD2 (5 bases). V shed 4 bases and J shed 0 bases, with 16 bases lying between them. The CDR3 loop spans 16 amino acids. Germline V gives CDR1 MNHNS, CDR2 SASEGT.

The rearrangement uses TRBV5-4 and TRBJ1-4, with no clear D. The CDR3 loop spans 14 amino acids. V lost 3 bases and J 6 bases, leaving 12 bases between the germline ends. Germline V gene lookup returns CDR1 SGHNT and CDR2 YYREEE (reference sequence). CDR3 sequence (DNA): TGTGCCAGCAGCTCGCCGACGGGTGATGAAAAACTGTTTTTT. This encodes CASSSPTGDEKLFF.

This clone was seen a handful of times. The V gene is TRBV19, the J gene TRBJ1-5, with 8 nucleotides matching TRBD1. Germline lookup yields CDR1 LNHDA and CDR2 SQIVND (reference sequence). This CDR3 is built from 16 residues. Trimming at V came to 6 bases and at J to 3 bases, leaving 10 bases not matched to a gene. In DNA, the CDR3 is TGTGCCAGTAGCCCTGGGACAGGAGCCCTCAATCAGCCCCAGCATTTT. Encoded protein: CASSPGTGALNQPQHF.

V and J are TRBV24-1 and TRBJ2-3, with 8 bases fitting TRBD1. The germline V gene encodes CDR1 KGHDR and CDR2 SFDVKD. The CDR3 has 17 residues. V shed 0 bases, J shed 1 base, and the junction held 5 bases outside the gene matches. The DNA of the CDR3 is TGTGCCACCAGTGATTTGGGGGCGGGACAGGGCACAGATACGCAGTATTTT. This sequence encodes CATSDLGAGQGTDTQYF.

The CDR3 spells CASSLDQGLRTDTQYF. CDR3 nucleotides: TGTGCCAGCAGCTTAGATCAGGGACTCCGCACAGATACGCAGTATTTT. This chain links TRBV11-2 with TRBJ2-3, with D possibly being TRBD2 (6 bases). Trimming took off 0 bases at V and 1 base at J, with 11 bases between the two ends. Germline V gene lookup returns CDR1 SGHAT and CDR2 FQNNGV. CDR3 length: 16 residues.